These T cell receptor beta chains were read from a single sample in a study of T cell clusters in autoimmune cytopenias. TCRdb reprocessed the multiplex PCR reads and reports one entry per CDR3 protein, with no DNA. In total, the table holds some 6,900 distinct CDR3 sequences. These same data were also listed under a study on T cell repertoires in aging, cancer and after chemotherapy.

Sequencing was done on a sample of peripheral blood. The receptors originated from a human donor in good health. Both conserved end residues are part of each CDR3. A clone size is listed for some rows: how often the clone was seen (once, few, many), or a class if it is expanded.

abundance | j_gene | v_gene | CDR3aa
. | TRBJ2-7 | TRBV5-6 | CASSRGQESYEQYF
. | TRBJ1-1 | TRBV5-6 | CASSFAGQGTEAFF
. | TRBJ1-1 | TRBV5-1 | CASSLRGPTEAFF
. | TRBJ2-2 | TRBV6-2/TRBV6-3 | CASTPRGRGELFF
medium-sized | TRBJ2-7 | TRBV5-5 | CASRPPGLAGDEQYF
. | TRBJ2-7 | TRBV19 | CASRGGLAGFYEQYF
. | TRBJ1-2 | TRBV20-1 | CSARDRQGDYRGYTF
medium-sized | TRBJ2-2 | TRBV19 | CASNFAGELFF
. | TRBJ1-2 | TRBV19 | CASGGAAYGYTF
. | TRBJ2-3 | TRBV5-1 | CASSAVGLTDTQYF
. | TRBJ2-7 | TRBV19 | CASSMTGQGGFYEQYF
. | TRBJ1-4 | TRBV30 | CAWSVLQGGEKLFF
. | TRBJ2-5 | TRBV12-3/TRBV12-4 | CASSSGTSGNQETQYF
. | TRBJ1-2 | TRBV5-1 | CASSTRTDYGYTF
. | TRBJ2-6 | TRBV5-6 | CASSLAGRSGANVLTF
. | TRBJ2-5 | TRBV7-6 | CASSLAPAGEAGTQYF
. | TRBJ2-3 | TRBV29-1 | CSVPHGRGNTQYF
. | TRBJ2-1 | TRBV19 | CASSIDTSRGISYNEQFF
. | TRBJ2-7 | TRBV5-5 | CASSGTPGGALFEQYF
medium-sized | TRBJ2-5 | TRBV19 | CASSMWGKETQYF
. | TRBJ2-5 | TRBV6-1 | CASSLNPREEETQYF
. | TRBJ2-1 | TRBV10-3 | CAISESGTGNNEQFF
. | TRBJ1-1 | TRBV6-5 | CASTGRNTEAFF
medium-sized | TRBJ1-2 | TRBV29-1 | CSVEGVDRGPGYTF
. | TRBJ2-3 | TRBV6-5 | CASSYSSGGYTDTQYF
. | TRBJ2-2 | TRBV6-1 | CASRGTGWFGGELFF
. | TRBJ1-2 | TRBV6-5 | CASSDGPGGYTF
. | TRBJ2-1 | TRBV29-1 | CSVPRGGEQFF
. | TRBJ2-7 | TRBV6-2/TRBV6-3 | CASRTTGYEQYF
medium-sized | TRBJ2-5 | TRBV19 | CASSIGRGQETQYF
. | TRBJ2-1 | TRBV6-6 | CASSYPMTFSGGAGDEQFF
. | TRBJ2-5 | TRBV5-6 | CASSYKLAGPETQYF
. | TRBJ2-7 | TRBV18 | CASSSQGQGFSYEQYF
. | TRBJ2-4 | TRBV15 | CATSRSLVRAKNIQYF
. | TRBJ2-1 | TRBV15 | CATSRGTGGNEQFF
. | TRBJ2-5 | TRBV27 | CASRQASGETQYF
. | TRBJ2-3 | TRBV6-5 | CASSYSWSPLGTGTDTQYF
. | TRBJ1-4 | TRBV30 | CAWSRIGQGGEKLFF
. | TRBJ2-3 | TRBV19 | CASSILGGTDTQYF
. | TRBJ2-7 | TRBV30 | CAWSASPRPPEQYF
. | TRBJ1-6 | TRBV19 | CASSMDVAGAPLHF
. | TRBJ2-5 | TRBV18 | CASSLGGRAETQYF
. | TRBJ2-2 | TRBV7-6 | CASREAGTGFGELFF
. | TRBJ2-7 | TRBV6-5 | CASTSQGRRQYF
. | TRBJ2-7 | TRBV6-5 | CASSYRTGGSYEQYF
. | TRBJ2-3 | TRBV5-4 | CASSWTWREADTQYF
. | TRBJ2-3 | TRBV18 | CASRAAGTGVTDTQYF
. | TRBJ2-7 | TRBV5-6 | CASSPWGYEQYF
. | TRBJ2-7 | TRBV6-4 | CARRGGAFPYEQYF
. | TRBJ2-2 | TRBV27 | CASSSQNTGELFF